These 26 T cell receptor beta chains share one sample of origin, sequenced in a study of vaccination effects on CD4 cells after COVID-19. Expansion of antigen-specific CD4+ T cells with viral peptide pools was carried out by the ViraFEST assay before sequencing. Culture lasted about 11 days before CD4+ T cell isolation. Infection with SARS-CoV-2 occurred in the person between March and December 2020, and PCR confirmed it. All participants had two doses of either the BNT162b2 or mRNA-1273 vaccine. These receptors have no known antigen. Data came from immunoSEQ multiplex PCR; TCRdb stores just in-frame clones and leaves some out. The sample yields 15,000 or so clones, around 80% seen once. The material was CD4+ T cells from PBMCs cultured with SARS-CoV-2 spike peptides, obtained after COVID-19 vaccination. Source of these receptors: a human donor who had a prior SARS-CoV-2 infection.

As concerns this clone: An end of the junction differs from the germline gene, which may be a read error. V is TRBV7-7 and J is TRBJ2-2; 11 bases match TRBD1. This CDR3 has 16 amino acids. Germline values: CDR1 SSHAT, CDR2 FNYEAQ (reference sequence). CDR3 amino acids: CASSLGQGAWAGELFF. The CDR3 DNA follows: TGTGCTAGCAGCCTCGGACAGGGGGCGTGGGCCGGGGAGCTGTTTTTT.

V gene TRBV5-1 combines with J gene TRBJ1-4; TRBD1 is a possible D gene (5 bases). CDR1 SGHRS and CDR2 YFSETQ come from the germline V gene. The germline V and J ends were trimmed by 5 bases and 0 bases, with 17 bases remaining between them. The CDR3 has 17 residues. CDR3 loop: CASSSQGGTTTNEKLFF. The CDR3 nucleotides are TGCGCCAGCAGTTCCCAGGGCGGGACTACAACTAATGAAAAACTGTTTTTT.

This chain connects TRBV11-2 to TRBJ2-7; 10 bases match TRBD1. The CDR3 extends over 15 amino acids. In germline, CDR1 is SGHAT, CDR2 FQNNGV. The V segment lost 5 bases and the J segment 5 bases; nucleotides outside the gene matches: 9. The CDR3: CASSQKGQGLDEQYF. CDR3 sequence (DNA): TGTGCCAGCAGCCAAAAGGGACAGGGGCTTGACGAGCAGTACTTC.

CDR3: CASSPDRGGYNEQFF. The CDR3 bases are TGTGCCAGCAGCCCCGACAGGGGGGGATACAATGAGCAGTTCTTC. The chain employs TRBV7-2 and TRBJ2-1, with 9 bases fitting TRBD1. Germline CDR1 SGHTA, CDR2 FQGNSA. The V gene end was trimmed by 5 bases and the J gene end by 4 bases; junction bases not matched to a gene: 6. The CDR3 extends over 15 amino acids. The variable domain in full, completed from reference TRBV7-2 and TRBJ2-1, reads GAGVSQSPSNKVTEKGKDVELRCDPISGHTALYWYRQSLGQGLEFLIYFQGNSAPDKSGLPSDRFSAERTGGSVSTLTIQRTQQEDSAVYLCASSPDRGGYNEQFFGPGTRLTVL.

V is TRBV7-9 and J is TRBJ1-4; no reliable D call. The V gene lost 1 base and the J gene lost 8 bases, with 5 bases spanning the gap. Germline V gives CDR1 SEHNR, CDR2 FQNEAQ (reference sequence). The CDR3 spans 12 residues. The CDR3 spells CASSLEGEKLFF. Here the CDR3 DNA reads TGTGCCAGCAGCTTAGAAGGGGAAAAACTGTTTTTT.

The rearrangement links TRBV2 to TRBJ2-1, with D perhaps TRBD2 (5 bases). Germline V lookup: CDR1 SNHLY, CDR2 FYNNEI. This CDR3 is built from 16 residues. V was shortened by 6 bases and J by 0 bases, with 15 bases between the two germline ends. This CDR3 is CASSDFGESSYNEQFF. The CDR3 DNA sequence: TGTGCCAGCAGCGACTTTGGGGAGAGCTCCTACAATGAGCAGTTCTTC.

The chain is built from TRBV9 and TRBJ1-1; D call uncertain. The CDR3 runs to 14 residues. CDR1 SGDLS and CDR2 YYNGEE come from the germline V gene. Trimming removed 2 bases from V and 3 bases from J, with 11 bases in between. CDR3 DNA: TGTGCCAGCAGCGTCTCCCAGGACTACACTGAAGCTTTCTTT. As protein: CASSVSQDYTEAFF.

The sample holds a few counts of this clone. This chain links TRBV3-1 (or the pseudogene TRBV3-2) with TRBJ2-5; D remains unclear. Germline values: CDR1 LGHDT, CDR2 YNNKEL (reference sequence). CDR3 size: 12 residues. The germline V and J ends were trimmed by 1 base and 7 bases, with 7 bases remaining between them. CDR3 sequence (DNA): TGTGCCAGCAGCCAAGTTCCTCCGACCCAGTACTTC. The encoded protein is CASSQVPPTQYF.

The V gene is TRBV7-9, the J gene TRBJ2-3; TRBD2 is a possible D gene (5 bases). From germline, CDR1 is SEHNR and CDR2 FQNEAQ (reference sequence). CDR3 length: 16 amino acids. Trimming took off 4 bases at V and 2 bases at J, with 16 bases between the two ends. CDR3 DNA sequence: TGTGCCAGCAGCTCCGGACGGAGGATACTCACAGATACGCAGTATTTT. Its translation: CASSSGRRILTDTQYF.

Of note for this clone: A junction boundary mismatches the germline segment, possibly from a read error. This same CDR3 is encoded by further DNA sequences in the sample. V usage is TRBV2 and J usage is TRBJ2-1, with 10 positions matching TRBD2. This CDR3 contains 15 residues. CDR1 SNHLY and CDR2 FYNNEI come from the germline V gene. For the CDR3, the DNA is TGTGCCAGTAGTGAACTAGCGGGGTACTACAATGAGCAGTTCTTC. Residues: CASSELAGYYNEQFF.

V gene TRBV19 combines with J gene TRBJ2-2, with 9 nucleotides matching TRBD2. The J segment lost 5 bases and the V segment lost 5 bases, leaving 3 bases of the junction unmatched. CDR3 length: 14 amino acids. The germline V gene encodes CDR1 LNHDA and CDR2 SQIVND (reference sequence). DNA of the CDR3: TGTGCCAGTAGTTTAGCGGGAGATACCGGGGAGCTGTTTTTT. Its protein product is CASSLAGDTGELFF.

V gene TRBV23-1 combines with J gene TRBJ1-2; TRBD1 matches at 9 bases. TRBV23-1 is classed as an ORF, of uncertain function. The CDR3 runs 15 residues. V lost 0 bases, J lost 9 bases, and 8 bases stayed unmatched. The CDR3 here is CASSQSVNRGRSYTF. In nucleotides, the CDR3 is TGCGCCAGCAGTCAATCGGTTAACAGGGGGCGAAGCTACACCTTC.

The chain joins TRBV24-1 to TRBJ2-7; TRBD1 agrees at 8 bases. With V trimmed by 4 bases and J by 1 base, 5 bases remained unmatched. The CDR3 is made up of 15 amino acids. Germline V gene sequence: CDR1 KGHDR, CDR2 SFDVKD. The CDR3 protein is CATSDRDRPSYEQYF. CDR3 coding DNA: TGTGCCACCAGTGACAGGGACAGGCCATCCTACGAGCAGTACTTC.

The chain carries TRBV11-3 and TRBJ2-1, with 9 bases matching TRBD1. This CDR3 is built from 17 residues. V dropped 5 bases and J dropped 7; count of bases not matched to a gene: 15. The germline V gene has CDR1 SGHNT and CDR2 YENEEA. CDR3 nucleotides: TGTGCCAGCAGCCGTGGGAGTTCCGGGACAGGGTGGAATGAGCAGTTCTTC. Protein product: CASSRGSSGTGWNEQFF.

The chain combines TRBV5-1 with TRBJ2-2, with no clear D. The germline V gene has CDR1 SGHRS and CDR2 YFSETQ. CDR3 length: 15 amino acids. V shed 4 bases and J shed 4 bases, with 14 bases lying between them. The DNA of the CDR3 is TGCGCCAGCAGCCACGGCCGGAGTGCCACCGGGGAGCTGTTTTTT. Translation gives CASSHGRSATGELFF.

CDR3 region: CASSLGGASYNEQFF. The DNA for the CDR3 is TGTGCCAGCAGCTTGGGGGGGGCCTCCTACAATGAGCAGTTCTTC. The V and J genes are TRBV7-8 and TRBJ2-1, with TRBD2 as a possible D gene (7 bases). This CDR3 has 15 residues. The ends were cut back, 3 bases at V and 0 bases at J, with 9 bases in the middle. Germline CDR1 SGHVS, CDR2 FQNEAQ.

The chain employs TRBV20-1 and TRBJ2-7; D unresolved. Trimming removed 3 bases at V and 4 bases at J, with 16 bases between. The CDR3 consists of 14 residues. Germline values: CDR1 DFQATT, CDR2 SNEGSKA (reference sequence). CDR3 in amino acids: CSASGAQDQYEQYF. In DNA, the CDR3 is TGCAGTGCTAGTGGCGCGCAGGACCAATACGAGCAGTACTTC.

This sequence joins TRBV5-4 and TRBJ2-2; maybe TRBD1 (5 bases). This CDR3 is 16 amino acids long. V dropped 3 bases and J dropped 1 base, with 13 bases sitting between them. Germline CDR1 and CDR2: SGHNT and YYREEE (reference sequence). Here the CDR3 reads CASSSPWGRNTGELFF. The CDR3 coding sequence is TGTGCCAGCAGCTCCCCCTGGGGCAGGAACACCGGGGAGCTGTTTTTT.

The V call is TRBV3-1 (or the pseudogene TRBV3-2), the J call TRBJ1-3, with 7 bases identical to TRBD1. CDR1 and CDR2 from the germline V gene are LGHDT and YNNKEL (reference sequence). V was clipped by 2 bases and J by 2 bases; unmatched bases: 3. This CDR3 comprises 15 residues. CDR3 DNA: TGTGCCAGCAGCCAACACGGGACAGCTGGAAACACCATATATTTT. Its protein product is CASSQHGTAGNTIYF.

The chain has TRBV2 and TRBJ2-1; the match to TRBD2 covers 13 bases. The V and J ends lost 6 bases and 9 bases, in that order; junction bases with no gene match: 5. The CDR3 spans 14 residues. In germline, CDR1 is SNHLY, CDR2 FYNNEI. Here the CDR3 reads CASRGLAGEGEQFF. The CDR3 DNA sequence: TGTGCCAGCAGAGGACTAGCGGGAGAGGGTGAGCAGTTCTTC.

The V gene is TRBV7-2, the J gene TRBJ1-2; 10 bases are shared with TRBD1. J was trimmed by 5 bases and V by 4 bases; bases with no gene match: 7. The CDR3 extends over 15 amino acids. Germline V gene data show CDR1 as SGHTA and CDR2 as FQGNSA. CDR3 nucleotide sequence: TGTGCCAGCAGCTCGGGACAGGGGTCACGGTATGGCTACACCTTC. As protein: CASSSGQGSRYGYTF.

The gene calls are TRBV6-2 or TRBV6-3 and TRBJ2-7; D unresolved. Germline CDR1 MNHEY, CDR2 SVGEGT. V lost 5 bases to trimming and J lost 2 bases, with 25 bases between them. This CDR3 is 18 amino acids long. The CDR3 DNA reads TGTGCCAGCAGTCTGAAGGGTCCCCTCTTCGCTCAGACCTACGAGCAGTACTTC. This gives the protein CASSLKGPLFAQTYEQYF.

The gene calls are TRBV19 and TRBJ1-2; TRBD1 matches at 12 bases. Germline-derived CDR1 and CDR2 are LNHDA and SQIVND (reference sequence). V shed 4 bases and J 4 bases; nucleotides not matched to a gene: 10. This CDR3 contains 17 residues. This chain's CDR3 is CASSTSPGQGAVYGYTF. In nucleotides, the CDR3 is TGTGCCAGTAGTACAAGCCCGGGACAGGGGGCCGTCTATGGCTACACCTTC.

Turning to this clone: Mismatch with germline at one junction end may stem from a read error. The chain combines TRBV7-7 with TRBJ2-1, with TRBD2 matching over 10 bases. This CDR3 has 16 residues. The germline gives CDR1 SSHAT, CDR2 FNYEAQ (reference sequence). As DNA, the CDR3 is TGTGCTAGCAGCTTAAGCGGGGGGGGGAGATATTCTGAGCAGTTCTTC. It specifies CASSLSGGGRYSEQFF.

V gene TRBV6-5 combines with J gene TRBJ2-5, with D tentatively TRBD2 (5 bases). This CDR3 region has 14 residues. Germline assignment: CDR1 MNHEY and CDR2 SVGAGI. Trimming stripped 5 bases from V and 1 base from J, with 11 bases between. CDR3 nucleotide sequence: TGTGCCAGCAGTCCGAGCGGATCCCAAGAGACCCAGTACTTC. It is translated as CASSPSGSQETQYF.

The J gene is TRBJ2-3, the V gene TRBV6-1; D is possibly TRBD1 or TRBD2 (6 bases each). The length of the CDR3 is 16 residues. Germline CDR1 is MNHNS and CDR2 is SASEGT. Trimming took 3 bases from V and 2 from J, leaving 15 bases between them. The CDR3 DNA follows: TGTGCCAGCAGTGATTTCAGGGGAGGAGCCACAGATACGCAGTATTTT. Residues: CASSDFRGGATDTQYF.